These 20 T cell receptor beta chains came from one sample sequenced in a study of PD-1 blockade in classical Hodgkin lymphoma. Each and every patient relapsed after autologous stem cell transplantation, and patients got differing brentuximab vedotin exposure. Purification of CD4+ T cells from thawed PBMCs was achieved by magnetic negative selection. Libraries were prepared by immunoSEQ multiplex PCR; TCRdb keeps only in-frame clonotypes and omits some of them. The repertoire holds 6,000 to 9,500 clones, with roughly 80% as singletons. The sequenced sample was CD4+ T cells from blood, obtained at baseline. These receptors all come from a human donor with classical Hodgkin lymphoma.

V and J are TRBV4-2 and TRBJ2-2; D gene ambiguous. The CDR3 is made up of 14 amino acids. The germline gives CDR1 LGHNA, CDR2 YNFKEQ. V dropped 2 bases and J dropped 4 bases, with 8 bases sitting between them. This CDR3 is CASSQRVATGELFF. CDR3 DNA: TGTGCCAGCAGCCAAAGGGTGGCCACCGGGGAGCTGTTTTTT.

CDR3 protein: CASSLEVSFTEAFF. The CDR3 DNA follows: TGTGCCAGCAGCTTGGAGGTCAGCTTCACTGAAGCTTTCTTT. The chain employs TRBV5-6 and TRBJ1-1, with D hard to call. Trimming stripped 0 bases from V and 4 bases from J, with 10 bases between. CDR1 is SGHDT, CDR2 YYEEEE, per germline. There are 14 residues in the CDR3.

The rearrangement links TRBV9 to TRBJ1-3; 7 bases align to TRBD1. Trimming removed 1 base from V and 4 bases from J; junction bases left unmatched: 5. The CDR3 runs 15 residues. The germline CDR1 and CDR2 sequences are SGDLS and YYNGEE. Written as DNA, the CDR3 is TGTGCCAGCAGCGTATCGACAGGGACGGGAAACACCATATATTTT. This sequence encodes CASSVSTGTGNTIYF.

The CDR3 DNA sequence: TGTGCCAGCAGACAACTAGCGGGGACCTACAATGAGCAGTTCTTC. It encodes CASRQLAGTYNEQFF. The rearrangement uses TRBV2 and TRBJ2-1; 10 bases fit TRBD2. With 6 bases clipped from V and 2 bases from J, the junction kept 4 bases outside the gene matches. CDR3 size: 15 residues. Germline-derived CDR1 and CDR2 are SNHLY and FYNNEI.

The V and J genes are TRBV30 and TRBJ1-1; TRBD1 agrees at 10 bases. This CDR3 is built from 14 residues. Germline CDR1 and CDR2: GTSNPN and SVGIG (reference sequence). The V and J ends lost 2 bases and 5 bases, in that order; junction bases with no gene match: 5. In nucleotides, the CDR3 is TGTGCCTGGAGTCGACAGGGGGCGAGGACTGAAGCTTTCTTT. As protein: CAWSRQGARTEAFF.

This clone was counted between two and nine times. The chain joins TRBV7-9 to TRBJ2-5; D uncertain. V lost 5 bases, J lost 4 bases, and 11 bases lay in between. The CDR3 runs to 13 residues. CDR1 and CDR2 (germline): SEHNR, FQNEAQ (reference sequence). The CDR3 DNA reads as TGTGCCAGCAGCCATTCGTCAATAGAGACCCAGTACTTC. It is translated as CASSHSSIETQYF.

This clone has only one observation. The chain links TRBV5-1 to TRBJ2-7; D gene uncertain. V lost 0 bases, J lost 3 bases, and 13 bases lay in between. Germline V gives CDR1 SGHRS, CDR2 YFSETQ. The CDR3 is made up of 15 amino acids. CDR3 nucleotide sequence: TGCGCCAGCAGCTTGGAACCCAACCCAAACTACGAGCAGTACTTC. The encoded protein is CASSLEPNPNYEQYF.

Of note for this clone: An end of the junction does not agree with germline; a read error may underlie this. V usage is TRBV27 and J usage is TRBJ1-5; D gene uncertain. Germline CDR1 and CDR2: MNHEY and SMNVEV (reference sequence). This CDR3 is 13 amino acids long. CDR3 nucleotide sequence: TGTGCTAGCAGCTTTGCCCTGAATCAGCCCCAGCATTTT. Protein sequence: CASSFALNQPQHF.

The chain combines TRBV10-3 with TRBJ1-1; D is uncertain. Between the trimmed V and J ends, which lost 9 bases and 0 bases, there was a span of 11 bases. The CDR3 loop spans 13 amino acids. Germline loops: CDR1 ENHRY, CDR2 SYGVKD. This CDR3 is CAIRAPVNTEAFF. The DNA of the CDR3 is TGTGCCATACGGGCTCCGGTGAACACTGAAGCTTTCTTT.

This clone was recorded a few times. Other DNA sequences in the sample encode the same CDR3. The J gene is TRBJ2-5, the V gene TRBV5-1, with 8 positions matching TRBD1. This CDR3 is 14 amino acids long. In germline, CDR1 is SGHRS, CDR2 YFSETQ. Trimming took 0 bases from V and 5 from J; bases not matched to a gene: 3. The CDR3 sequence is CASSLGQGQETQYF. The DNA for the CDR3 is TGCGCCAGCAGCTTGGGACAGGGGCAGGAGACCCAGTACTTC.

V usage is TRBV30 and J usage is TRBJ2-7; 11 bases are a match to TRBD2. This CDR3 has 15 amino acids. CDR1 and CDR2 (germline): GTSNPN, SVGIG (reference sequence). Trimming cost V 0 bases and J 6 bases; bases outside gene matches: 7. The CDR3 loop is CAWSVGTSGRREQYF. Here the CDR3 DNA reads TGTGCCTGGAGTGTCGGGACTAGCGGTCGTCGCGAGCAGTACTTC.

The chain links TRBV30 to TRBJ1-2; D ambiguous. This CDR3 has 14 amino acids. Germline CDR1 and CDR2: GTSNPN and SVGIG (reference sequence). Trimming removed 1 base from V and 2 bases from J, with 11 bases in between. CDR3: CAWSEQIFNYGYTF. In DNA, the CDR3 is TGTGCCTGGAGTGAACAGATATTCAACTATGGCTACACCTTC.

The rearrangement links TRBV11-2 to TRBJ2-5, with 8 bases aligning to TRBD1. The V gene's germline CDR1 is SGHAT and CDR2 FQNNGV. V was pared by 5 bases and J by 2 bases, with 16 bases of the junction left unmatched. The CDR3 extends over 18 amino acids. The CDR3 DNA is TGTGCCAGCAGCGGGGGCTATTGGCAGGGGGCAGGTCAAGAGACCCAGTACTTC. Translating it yields CASSGGYWQGAGQETQYF. The full variable domain, its missing parts supplied by reference TRBV11-2 and TRBJ2-5, is EAGVAQSPRYKIIEKRQSVAFWCNPISGHATLYWYQQILGQGPKLLIQFQNNGVVDDSQLPKDRFSAERLKGVDSTLKIQPAKLEDSAVYLCASSGGYWQGAGQETQYFGPGTRLLVL.

This chain links TRBV27 with TRBJ2-5; D remains unclear. CDR1 MNHEY and CDR2 SMNVEV come from the germline V gene (reference sequence). V lost 6 bases, J lost 5 bases, and 10 bases lay in between. The CDR3 sequence is 12 residues long. CDR3 sequence reads: CASSPGGETQYF. As DNA, the CDR3 is TGTGCCAGCAGCCCGGGTGGGGAGACCCAGTACTTC.

Here the CDR3 DNA reads TGCAGCGTTGAACTCGCTGGCAGGGCTGGCTACACCTTC. Amino acids: CSVELAGRAGYTF. This chain joins TRBV29-1 and TRBJ1-2, with D possibly being TRBD1 (5 bases). CDR1 SQVTM and CDR2 ANQGSEA come from the germline V gene. V was pared by 2 bases and J by 7 bases, with 14 bases between. CDR3 length: 13 residues.

The rearrangement uses TRBV7-2 and TRBJ2-3, with 8 nucleotides matching TRBD2. Germline loops: CDR1 SGHTA, CDR2 FQGNSA. Trimming took 6 bases from V and 5 from J; bases not matched to a gene: 10. The CDR3 extends over 15 amino acids. CDR3 bases: TGTGCCAGCAGTAACTACCTAGCGGGTCGAGATACGCAGTATTTT. It codes for CASSNYLAGRDTQYF.

This chain uses TRBV7-2 with TRBJ2-3; the D gene is possibly TRBD1 (7 bases). Germline CDR1 and CDR2: SGHTA and FQGNSA. V shed 7 bases and J shed 2 bases, with 22 bases lying between them. This CDR3 spans 17 amino acids. The CDR3 sequence: CASTHDQDRRDTDTQYF. As DNA, the CDR3 is TGTGCCAGCACCCATGACCAGGACAGGAGGGACACAGATACGCAGTATTTT. Drawing the rest from reference TRBV7-2 and TRBJ2-3, the complete variable domain is GAGVSQSPSNKVTEKGKDVELRCDPISGHTALYWYRQSLGQGLEFLIYFQGNSAPDKSGLPSDRFSAERTGGSVSTLTIQRTQQEDSAVYLCASTHDQDRRDTDTQYFGPGTRLTVL.

This sequence joins TRBV5-1 and TRBJ2-7; 13 nucleotides match TRBD2. The germline CDR1 and CDR2 sequences are SGHRS and YFSETQ. V shed 0 bases and J 4 bases; nucleotides not matched to a gene: 1. The CDR3 covers 15 residues. The CDR3 region is CASSLGLAGGYEQYF. The CDR3 nucleotides are TGCGCCAGCAGCTTGGGACTAGCGGGGGGATACGAGCAGTACTTC.

CDR3 sequence (DNA): TGTGCCAGCAGCTTAGCCCGGACTAGCGGCTTTCAGACCCAGTACTTC. Translated, it gives CASSLARTSGFQTQYF. The rearrangement uses TRBV11-2 and TRBJ2-5, with 10 positions matching TRBD2. Germline V gene data show CDR1 as SGHAT and CDR2 as FQNNGV. The CDR3 contains 16 residues. Trimming took 1 base from V and 6 from J; bases not matched to a gene: 8.

This chain links TRBV27 with TRBJ2-7; D may be TRBD1 (6 bases). Germline V gives CDR1 MNHEY, CDR2 SMNVEV (reference sequence). V was trimmed by 8 bases and J by 9 bases, leaving 23 bases between them. The CDR3 is 14 amino acids. CDR3 sequence: CASSKTGSSPWQYF. CDR3 in DNA: TGTGCCAGCTCGAAGACAGGTTCTTCCCCCTGGCAGTACTTC.